The 26 T cell receptor beta chains presented below share a single source sample, sequenced in a study of blood T cell repertoires in COVID-19. Data came from immunoSEQ multiplex PCR; TCRdb stores just in-frame clones and leaves some out. The repertoire has approximately 150,000 clones, 84% of them found once; the top ten carry more than 1.4%. The sample comprised peripheral blood. Receptor source: a man between 60 and 70 years old with acute or convalescent COVID-19.

The chain couples TRBV6-5 to TRBJ1-3; D unclear. Germline V CDR1 and CDR2: MNHEY, SVGAGI. Trimming pared 2 bases from V and 0 bases from J, leaving 8 bases between. This CDR3 spans 15 amino acids. CDR3 loop: CASSYGESSGNTIYF. The CDR3 DNA reads as TGTGCCAGCAGTTACGGGGAGAGCTCTGGAAACACCATATATTTT.

V usage is TRBV29-1 and J usage is TRBJ1-1, with 8 bases identical to TRBD1. Unmatched junction bases numbered 6, after V lost 5 bases and J lost 1 base. The CDR3 covers 14 residues. Germline CDR1 is SQVTM and CDR2 is ANQGSEA. The CDR3 nucleotides are TGCAGCGTTCAAAGGGGGACAGGGAACACTGAAGCTTTCTTT. It codes for CSVQRGTGNTEAFF.

This rearrangement joins TRBV11-2 to TRBJ1-2, with TRBD1 matching 7 bases. This CDR3 is 14 amino acids long. Germline assignment: CDR1 SGHAT and CDR2 FQNNGV. V lost 4 bases, J lost 7 bases, and 9 bases stayed unmatched. The CDR3 loop is CASSSMYRGGGYTF. In nucleotides, the CDR3 is TGTGCCAGCAGCTCTATGTACAGGGGTGGTGGCTACACCTTC.

This clone was found once. Within the sample, other DNA sequences also encode this same CDR3. The rearrangement uses TRBV7-6 and TRBJ2-7; 8 bases fit TRBD2. Germline CDR1 SGHVS, CDR2 FNYEAQ. The CDR3 runs 15 residues. V lost 0 bases and J lost 0; bases outside the gene matches: 1. The CDR3 here is CASSLASGSSYEQYF. The CDR3 bases are TGTGCCAGCAGCTTAGCGAGCGGGAGCTCCTACGAGCAGTACTTC.

This chain joins TRBV19 and TRBJ2-3; maybe TRBD2 (6 bases). CDR1 and CDR2 (germline): LNHDA, SQIVND (reference sequence). V gave up 5 bases and J gave up 0 bases, with 18 bases separating them. This CDR3 has 17 amino acids. CDR3 residues: CASSLLTTGTSTDTQYF. DNA for the CDR3: TGTGCCAGTAGTTTACTAACCACCGGGACTAGCACAGATACGCAGTATTTT.

The chain uses TRBV27 and TRBJ2-6, with 9 bases lining up with TRBD1. This CDR3 is built from 17 residues. Germline CDR1 MNHEY, CDR2 SMNVEV (reference sequence). The ends lost 0 bases at V and 3 bases at J; junction bases unmatched: 3. The CDR3: CASSLSGDRDGANVLTF. DNA for the CDR3: TGTGCCAGCAGTTTATCCGGGGACAGGGATGGGGCCAACGTCCTGACTTTC.

This clone was picked up one time. The V call is TRBV29-1, the J call TRBJ1-1, with 8 bases aligning to TRBD1. CDR1 and CDR2 from the germline V gene are SQVTM and ANQGSEA. The CDR3 has 13 residues. V was clipped by 8 bases and J by 3 bases; unmatched bases: 8. The CDR3, as DNA: TGCAGCTACTCAGGGGGCTGGGACACTGAAGCTTTCTTT. It encodes CSYSGGWDTEAFF.

This chain connects TRBV7-2 to TRBJ1-4; 10 bases match TRBD1. Trimming removed 4 bases from V and 9 bases from J; junction bases left unmatched: 17. Germline CDR1 and CDR2: SGHTA and FQGNSA. CDR3 size: 18 residues. CDR3 sequence (DNA): TGTGCCAGCAGCTGGTTGGGACAGGGGCCCGCCGGGGGGAAAAAACTGTTTTTT. Encoded protein: CASSWLGQGPAGGKKLFF.

This clone was observed a few times. The chain combines TRBV9 with TRBJ1-2; tentative D call: TRBD1 (6 bases). Germline CDR1 reads SGDLS; CDR2 reads YYNGEE. CDR3 size: 15 residues. V was pared by 0 bases and J by 3 bases, with 12 bases between. The CDR3 DNA reads as TGTGCCAGCAGCGTAGAGATAGGGGGGGACTATGGCTACACCTTC. This translates into CASSVEIGGDYGYTF.

A single count supports this clone. The chain carries TRBV27 and TRBJ2-1; the match to TRBD1 covers 8 bases. Germline V CDR1 and CDR2: MNHEY, SMNVEV (reference sequence). The CDR3 extends over 17 amino acids. J gave up 8 bases and V 6 bases, and 18 bases lay outside the gene matches. The CDR3 region is CASSAGTGNLIGHEQFF. DNA of the CDR3: TGTGCCAGCAGCGCCGGGACAGGTAATCTAATAGGGCATGAGCAGTTCTTC.

This clone was counted a few times. The chain uses TRBV5-4 and TRBJ2-5; 16 bases are shared with TRBD2. The CDR3 has 16 amino acids. Germline V lookup: CDR1 SGHNT, CDR2 YYREEE (reference sequence). After removal of 4 bases from V and 5 bases from J, the junction contained 5 bases not matched to a gene. The CDR3 here is CASSPGLAGGRETQYF. As DNA, the CDR3 is TGTGCCAGCAGCCCGGGACTAGCGGGGGGGAGGGAGACCCAGTACTTC.

Worth noting for this clone: The same CDR3 arises from other DNA sequences in this sample as well. CDR3 protein: CASSPGQGGQPQHF. For the CDR3, the DNA is TGCGCCAGCAGCCCCGGACAGGGGGGCCAGCCCCAGCATTTT. This chain uses TRBV5-1 with TRBJ1-5; 10 bases map to TRBD1. The CDR3 sequence is 14 residues long. Germline lookup yields CDR1 SGHRS and CDR2 YFSETQ. V was clipped by 4 bases and J by 7 bases; unmatched bases: 5.

In this sample, this clone turned up once. The chain has TRBV27 and TRBJ1-2; 8 positions match TRBD1. Trimming cost V 3 bases and J 7 bases; bases outside gene matches: 13. CDR1 and CDR2 (germline): MNHEY, SMNVEV (reference sequence). The length of the CDR3 is 16 residues. The DNA of the CDR3 is TGTGCCAGCAGTTTGACGGGGACAGGTCCTAAATTTGGCTACACCTTC. Translated, it gives CASSLTGTGPKFGYTF.

This chain uses TRBV21-1 with TRBJ2-1; TRBD2 is the table's D call, not checked against the DNA. TRBV21-1 represents a pseudogene. The length of the CDR3 is 18 residues. This chain's CDR3 is CASSPRRRGGRSYNEQFF. CDR3 in DNA: TGTGCCAGCAGCCCCCGACGGCGGGGGGGCCGTTCCTACAATGAGCAGTTCTTC.

The CDR3 DNA follows: TGTGCCAGTAGTAACCTCGGACAGCGATATAGCAATCAGCCCCAGCATTTT. Encoded protein: CASSNLGQRYSNQPQHF. The rearrangement links TRBV19 to TRBJ1-5; tentative D call: TRBD1 (6 bases). The ends were cut back, 4 bases at V and 0 bases at J, with 16 bases in the middle. Looked up from germline, CDR1 is LNHDA and CDR2 is SQIVND (reference sequence). The CDR3 covers 17 residues.

The V and J genes are TRBV14 and TRBJ1-2; D remains unclear. The length of the CDR3 is 13 residues. V shed 1 base and J shed 4 bases, with 7 bases lying between them. Looked up from germline, CDR1 is SGHDN and CDR2 is FVKESK. The CDR3 nucleotides are TGTGCCAGCAGCCAAGCACAGATCTATGGCTACACCTTC. It yields the protein CASSQAQIYGYTF. The full variable domain, in which reference TRBV14 and TRBJ1-2 provide the parts outside the CDR3, is EAGVTQFPSHSVIEKGQTVTLRCDPISGHDNLYWYRRVMGKEIKFLLHFVKESKQDESGMPNNRFLAERTGGTYSTLKVQPAELEDSGVYFCASSQAQIYGYTFGSGTRLTVV.

The V and J genes are TRBV5-5 and TRBJ2-5; D unclear. Germline CDR1 is SGHKS and CDR2 is YYEKEE (reference sequence). Deletions cut 2 bases from V and 1 base from J, with 12 bases between. The length of the CDR3 is 15 residues. Here the CDR3 reads CASSFLSYSQETQYF. The CDR3 DNA reads TGTGCCAGCAGCTTCCTTTCTTACAGCCAAGAGACCCAGTACTTC.

The V and J genes are TRBV4-1 and TRBJ2-7; 11 positions match TRBD1. The J segment lost 4 bases and the V segment lost 0 bases, leaving 5 bases of the junction unmatched. The CDR3 sequence is 16 residues long. CDR1 and CDR2 from the germline V gene are MGHRA and YSYEKL. CDR3 amino acids: CASSQDTGQGAYEQYF. DNA for the CDR3: TGCGCCAGCAGCCAAGATACAGGACAGGGGGCGTACGAGCAGTACTTC.

This chain links TRBV6-2 or TRBV6-3 with TRBJ1-2; tentatively, D is TRBD1 (5 bases). V lost 5 bases, J lost 10 bases, and 17 bases lay in between. The CDR3 has 13 amino acids. Germline V lookup: CDR1 MNHEY, CDR2 SVGEGT. For the CDR3, the DNA is TGTGCCAGCAGTACCACCTTCGGGGGGGTCTACACCTTC. Residues: CASSTTFGGVYTF.

The chain links TRBV30 to TRBJ2-2; 8 positions match TRBD1. The V gene's germline CDR1 is GTSNPN and CDR2 SVGIG (reference sequence). The V gene end was trimmed by 4 bases and the J gene end by 5 bases; junction bases not matched to a gene: 6. CDR3 size: 14 residues. The CDR3 DNA is TGTGCCTGGACCAGGACAGGGTTTACCGGGGAGCTGTTTTTT. Translating it yields CAWTRTGFTGELFF.

The rearrangement uses TRBV13 and TRBJ2-1; 7 positions match TRBD1. The germline gives CDR1 PRHDT, CDR2 FYEKMQ (reference sequence). With 3 bases clipped from V and 6 bases from J, the junction kept 11 bases outside the gene matches. The CDR3 has 16 amino acids. CDR3 bases: TGTGCCAGCAGCTTCCTCCGGGACAGAGATCCCAATGAGCAGTTCTTC. Its protein is CASSFLRDRDPNEQFF.

This chain joins TRBV3-1 (or the pseudogene TRBV3-2) and TRBJ2-3, with 9 bases lining up with TRBD2. Per the germline V gene, CDR1 is LGHDT and CDR2 is YNNKEL (reference sequence). The CDR3 extends over 14 amino acids. With V trimmed by 4 bases and J by 5 bases, 4 bases remained unmatched. Here the CDR3 reads CASSRGLAQDTQYF. CDR3 sequence (DNA): TGTGCCAGCAGCCGCGGACTAGCGCAAGATACGCAGTATTTT.

The chain uses TRBV6-5 and TRBJ2-7; 7 bases line up with TRBD1. Germline V gene sequence: CDR1 MNHEY, CDR2 SVGAGI. The V gene end was trimmed by 2 bases and the J gene end by 6 bases; junction bases not matched to a gene: 7. The CDR3 sequence is 14 residues long. Here the CDR3 DNA reads TGTGCCAGCAGTTACGCGACAGGGTCGGTCGAGCAGTACTTC. Amino acid sequence: CASSYATGSVEQYF.

The chain has TRBV5-5 and TRBJ2-6; the D is unclear. Germline loops: CDR1 SGHKS, CDR2 YYEKEE (reference sequence). The V end was cut by 0 bases, the J end by 3 bases, with 13 bases between. This CDR3 contains 17 residues. This CDR3 is CASSLVGQAGGANVLTF. CDR3 coding DNA: TGTGCCAGCAGCTTGGTGGGTCAGGCTGGTGGGGCCAACGTCCTGACTTTC. Together with reference TRBV5-5 and TRBJ2-6, the CDR3 gives the full variable domain: DAGVTQSPTHLIKTRGQQVTLRCSPISGHKSVSWYQQVLGQGPQFIFQYYEKEERGRGNFPDRFSARQFPNYSSELNVNALLLGDSALYLCASSLVGQAGGANVLTFGAGSRLTVL.

This clone was observed a few times. This chain joins TRBV2 and TRBJ1-5; a possible D gene is TRBD1 (5 bases). Germline V gives CDR1 SNHLY, CDR2 FYNNEI. V was shortened by 4 bases and J by 0 bases, with 19 bases between the two germline ends. The CDR3 extends over 18 amino acids. The CDR3, as DNA: TGTGCCAGCAGTGGGGCCCCCGGAGGGGTTGATAGCAATCAGCCCCAGCATTTT. Protein sequence: CASSGAPGGVDSNQPQHF.

The rearrangement uses TRBV5-6 and TRBJ1-5, with 7 bases aligning to TRBD1. CDR3 size: 15 residues. CDR1 and CDR2 (germline): SGHDT, YYEEEE. The V gene end was trimmed by 4 bases and the J gene end by 1 base; junction bases not matched to a gene: 5. The CDR3 bases are TGTGCCAGCAGCCTTCAGGGACAGAGCAATCAGCCCCAGCATTTT. Translated, it gives CASSLQGQSNQPQHF.